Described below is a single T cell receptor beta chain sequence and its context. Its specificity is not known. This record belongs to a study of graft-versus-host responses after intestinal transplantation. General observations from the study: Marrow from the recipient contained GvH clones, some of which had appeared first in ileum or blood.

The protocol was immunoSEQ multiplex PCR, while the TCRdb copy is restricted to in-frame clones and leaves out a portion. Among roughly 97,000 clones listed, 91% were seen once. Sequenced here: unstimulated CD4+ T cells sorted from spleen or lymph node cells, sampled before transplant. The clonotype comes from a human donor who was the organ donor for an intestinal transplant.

CDR3 sequence: CASSYRSLGATGANVLTF. CDR3 DNA: TGTGCCAGCAGTTACCGGTCTCTTGGGGCCACTGGGGCCAACGTCCTGACTTTC. This chain joins TRBV7-2 and TRBJ2-6, with D tentatively TRBD1 (5 bases). The germline CDR1 and CDR2 sequences are SGHTA and FQGNSA. The CDR3 is made up of 18 amino acids. V was trimmed by 6 bases and J by 2 bases, leaving 20 bases between them.